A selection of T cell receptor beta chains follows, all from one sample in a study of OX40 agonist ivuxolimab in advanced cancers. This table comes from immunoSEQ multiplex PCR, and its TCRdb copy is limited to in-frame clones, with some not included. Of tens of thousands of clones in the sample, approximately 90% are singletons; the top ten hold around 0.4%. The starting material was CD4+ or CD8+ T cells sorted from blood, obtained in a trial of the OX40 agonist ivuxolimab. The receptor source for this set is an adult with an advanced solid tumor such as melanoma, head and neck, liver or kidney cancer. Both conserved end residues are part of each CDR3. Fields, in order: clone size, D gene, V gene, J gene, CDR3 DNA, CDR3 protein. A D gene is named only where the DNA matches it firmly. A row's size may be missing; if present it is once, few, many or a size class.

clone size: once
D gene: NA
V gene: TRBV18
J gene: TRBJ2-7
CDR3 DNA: TGTGCCAGCTCACCCACGGGGACCCAATACGGGCAGTACTTC
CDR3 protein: CASSPTGTQYGQYF

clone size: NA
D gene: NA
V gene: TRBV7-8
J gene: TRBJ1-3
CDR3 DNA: TGTGCCAGCAGCTTAGTTGACACCCGGGGAGACACCATATATTTT
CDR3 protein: CASSLVDTRGDTIYF

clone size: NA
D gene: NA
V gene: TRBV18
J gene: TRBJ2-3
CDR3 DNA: TGTGCCAGCTCACCACCCGGGGGACACACAGATACGCAGTATTTT
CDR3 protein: CASSPPGGHTDTQYF

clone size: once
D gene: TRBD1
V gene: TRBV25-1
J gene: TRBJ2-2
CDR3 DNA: TGTGCCAGCAGTGAGGACAGGGGGAGAACCGGGGAGCTGTTTTTT
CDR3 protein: CASSEDRGRTGELFF

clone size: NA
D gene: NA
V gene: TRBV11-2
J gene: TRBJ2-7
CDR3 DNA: TGTGCCAGCAGCTCCACAGGGGCGATGGGAGGGCAGTACTTC
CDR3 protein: CASSSTGAMGGQYF

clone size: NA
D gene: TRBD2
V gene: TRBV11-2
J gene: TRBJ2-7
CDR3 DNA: TGTGCCAGCAGCCGGACTAGCGGAGCCTACGAGCAGTACTTC
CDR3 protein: CASSRTSGAYEQYF

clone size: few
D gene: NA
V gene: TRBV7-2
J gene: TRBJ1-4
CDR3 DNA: TGTGCCAGCAGCCGGCGGTGGGGGAATGAAAAACTGTTTTTT
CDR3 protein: CASSRRWGNEKLFF

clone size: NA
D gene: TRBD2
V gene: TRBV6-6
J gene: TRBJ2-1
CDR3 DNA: TGTGCCAGCAGTTACATGGCTAGCGGGAGCAATGAGCAGTTCTTC
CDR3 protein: CASSYMASGSNEQFF

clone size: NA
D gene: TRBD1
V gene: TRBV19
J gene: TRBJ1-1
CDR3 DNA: TGTGCCAGTACCGACAGGGGGTCGAACACTGAAGCTTTCTTT
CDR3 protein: CASTDRGSNTEAFF

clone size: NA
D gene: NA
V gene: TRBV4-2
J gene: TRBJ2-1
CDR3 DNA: TGTGCCAGCAGCAAAGAGTGGAGGGCCATGCCGAATGAGCAGTTCTTC
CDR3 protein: CASSKEWRAMPNEQFF

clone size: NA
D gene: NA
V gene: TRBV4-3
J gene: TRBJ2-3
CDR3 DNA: TGCGCCAGCAGCCAAGATTCTAGCGAGTACACAGATACGCAGTATTTT
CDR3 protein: CASSQDSSEYTDTQYF

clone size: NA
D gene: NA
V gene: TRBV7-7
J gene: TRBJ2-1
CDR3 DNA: TGTGCCAGCAGCTTAGCCCGGGGGAAAACGGGGTACAATGAGCAGTTCTTC
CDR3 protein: CASSLARGKTGYNEQFF

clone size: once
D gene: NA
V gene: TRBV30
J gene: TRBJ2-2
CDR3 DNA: TGTGCCTGGAGTCCCCTCGGAGCTGGGGAGCTGTTTTTT
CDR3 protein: CAWSPLGAGELFF

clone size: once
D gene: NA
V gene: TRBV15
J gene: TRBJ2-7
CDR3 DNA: TGTGCCACCAGCAAACTGGGGACCCAGACCTACGAGCAGTACTTC
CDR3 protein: CATSKLGTQTYEQYF

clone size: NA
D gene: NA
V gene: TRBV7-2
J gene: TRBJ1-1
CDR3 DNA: TGTGCCAGCAGCCCGCACCTTCTTAACACTGAAGCTTTCTTT
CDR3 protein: CASSPHLLNTEAFF

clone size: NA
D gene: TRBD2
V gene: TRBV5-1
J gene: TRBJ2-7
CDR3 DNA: TGCGCCAGCAGCTTGGCCGGGACTAGCGGGACCTACGAGCAGTACTTC
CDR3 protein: CASSLAGTSGTYEQYF

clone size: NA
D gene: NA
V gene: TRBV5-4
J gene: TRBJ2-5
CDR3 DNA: TGTGCCAGCAGCTTGTCAGGGGCGCAAGAGACCCAGTACTTC
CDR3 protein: CASSLSGAQETQYF

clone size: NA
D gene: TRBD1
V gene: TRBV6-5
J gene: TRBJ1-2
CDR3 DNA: TGTGCCAGCAGTCTCACAGGGGGCTTTGGCTACACCTTC
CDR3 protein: CASSLTGGFGYTF

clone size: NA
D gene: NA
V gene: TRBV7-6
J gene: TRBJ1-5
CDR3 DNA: TGTGCCAGCAGCCCGGGGGATTACAATCAGCCCCAGCATTTT
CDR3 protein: CASSPGDYNQPQHF

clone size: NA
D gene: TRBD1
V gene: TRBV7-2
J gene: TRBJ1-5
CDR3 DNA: TGTGCCAGCAGAACACAGGGGAATCAGCCCCAGCATTTT
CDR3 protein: CASRTQGNQPQHF

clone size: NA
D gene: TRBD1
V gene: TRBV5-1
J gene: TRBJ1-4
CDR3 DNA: TGCGCCAGCGCCGCCCAGGGGGGTCGTGAAAAACTGTTTTTT
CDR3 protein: CASAAQGGREKLFF

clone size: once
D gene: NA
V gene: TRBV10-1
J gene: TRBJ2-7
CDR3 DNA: TGCGCCAGCAGTCCTGGGGCCTACGAGCAGTACTTC
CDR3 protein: CASSPGAYEQYF

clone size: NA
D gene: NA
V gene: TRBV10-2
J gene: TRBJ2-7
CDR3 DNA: TGCGCCAGCAGTGAGTATCCTAGCAGGTACGAGCAGTACTTC
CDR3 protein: CASSEYPSRYEQYF

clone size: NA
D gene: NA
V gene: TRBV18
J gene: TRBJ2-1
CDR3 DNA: TGTGCCAGCTCACCCGACGTGGGGCAGTTCTTC
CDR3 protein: CASSPDVGQFF

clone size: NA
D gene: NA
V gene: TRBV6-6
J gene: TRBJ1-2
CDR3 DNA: TGTGCCAGCAGTTACTTGGACACTAACTATGGCTACACCTTC
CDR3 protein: CASSYLDTNYGYTF

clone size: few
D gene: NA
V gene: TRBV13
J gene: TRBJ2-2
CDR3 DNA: TGTGCCAGCAGCTCTATAGTCACCACGGCCGGGGAGCTGTTTTTT
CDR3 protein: CASSSIVTTAGELFF

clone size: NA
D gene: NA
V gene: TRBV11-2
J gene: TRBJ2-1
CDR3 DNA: TGTGCCAGCAGCTTAGAGAGGGTCGGTGGTGAGCAGTTCTTC
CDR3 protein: CASSLERVGGEQFF

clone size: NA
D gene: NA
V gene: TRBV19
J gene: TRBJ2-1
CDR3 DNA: TGTGCCAGTAGTATGGCGAGGGCCAAAGGCAATGAGCAGTTCTTC
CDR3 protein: CASSMARAKGNEQFF

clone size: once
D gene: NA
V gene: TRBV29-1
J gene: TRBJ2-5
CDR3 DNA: TGCAGCGTCCGACAGCAGCAAGAGACCCAGTACTTC
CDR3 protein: CSVRQQQETQYF

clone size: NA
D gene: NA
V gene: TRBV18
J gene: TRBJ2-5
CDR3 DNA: TGTGCCAGCCCACCACGAACCGGAGAGACCCAGTACTTC
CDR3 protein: CASPPRTGETQYF

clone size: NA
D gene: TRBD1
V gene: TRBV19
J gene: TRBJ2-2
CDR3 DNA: TGTGCCAGTAGTGACCGGGACAGGGTCGAGAACACCGGGGAGCTGTTTTTT
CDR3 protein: CASSDRDRVENTGELFF

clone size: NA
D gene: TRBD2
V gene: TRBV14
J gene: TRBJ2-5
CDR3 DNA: TGTGCCAGCAGCCAATACCTTGGACTAGCGGGGCAAGAGACCCAGTACTTC
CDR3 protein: CASSQYLGLAGQETQYF

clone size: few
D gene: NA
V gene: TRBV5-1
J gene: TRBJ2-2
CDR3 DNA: TGCGCCAGCAGCTTGGCGACGGGGACGAACACCGGGGAGCTGTTTTTT
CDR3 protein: CASSLATGTNTGELFF

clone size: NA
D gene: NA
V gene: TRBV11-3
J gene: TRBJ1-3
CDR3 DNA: TGTGCCAGCAGCTTAGATTCGAGAGGGCCCGGAAACACCATATATTTT
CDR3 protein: CASSLDSRGPGNTIYF

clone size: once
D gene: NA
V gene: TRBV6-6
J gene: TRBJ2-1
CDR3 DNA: TGTGCCAGCAGAACCGGGCGTTTCTCCTACAATGAGCAGTTCTTC
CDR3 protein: CASRTGRFSYNEQFF

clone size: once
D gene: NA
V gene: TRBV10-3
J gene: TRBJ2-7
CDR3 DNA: TGTGCCATCAGTGAGCAGGACAGCTCCTACGAGCAGTACTTC
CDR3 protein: CAISEQDSSYEQYF

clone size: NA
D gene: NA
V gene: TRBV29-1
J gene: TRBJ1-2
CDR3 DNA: TGCAGCGTTGAAACCCCCCCGGGGATCTATGGCTACACCTTC
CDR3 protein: CSVETPPGIYGYTF

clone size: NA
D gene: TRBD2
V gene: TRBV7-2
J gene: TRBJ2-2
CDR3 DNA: TGTGCCAGCAGCCCTCAGGGACTAGCGGGAGAAAGGGCCGGGGAGCTGTTTTTT
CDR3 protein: CASSPQGLAGERAGELFF

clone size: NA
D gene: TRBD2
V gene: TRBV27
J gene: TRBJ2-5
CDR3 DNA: TGTGCCAGCCGCCGGGAGGCTACTCGAGAGACCCAGTACTTC
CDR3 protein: CASRREATRETQYF

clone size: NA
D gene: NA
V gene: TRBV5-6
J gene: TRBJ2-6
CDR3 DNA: TGTGCCAGCAGCTTAACCGGGTCTGGGGCCAACGTCCTGACTTTC
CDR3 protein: CASSLTGSGANVLTF

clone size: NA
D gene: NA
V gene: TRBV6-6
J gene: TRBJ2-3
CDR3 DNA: TGTGCCAGCAGGTACACGGACCGCACAGATACGCAGTATTTT
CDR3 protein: CASRYTDRTDTQYF

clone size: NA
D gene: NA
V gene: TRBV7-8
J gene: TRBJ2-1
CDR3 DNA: TGTGCCAGCAGTTCCCTACCCAACTCCTACAATGAGCAGTTCTTC
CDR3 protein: CASSSLPNSYNEQFF

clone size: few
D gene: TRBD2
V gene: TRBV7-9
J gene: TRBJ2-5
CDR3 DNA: TGTGCCAGCAGCTTAGGCCTAGCGGGAGAAGAGACCCAGTACTTC
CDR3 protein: CASSLGLAGEETQYF

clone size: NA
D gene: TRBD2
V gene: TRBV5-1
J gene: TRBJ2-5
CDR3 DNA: TGCGCCAGCAGCCCTAGCGGGAGTGAGACCCAGTACTTC
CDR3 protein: CASSPSGSETQYF

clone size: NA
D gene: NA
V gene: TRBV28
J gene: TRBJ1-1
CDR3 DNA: TGTGCCAGCAGAGGACAGCTTGAAGCTTTCTTT
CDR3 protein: CASRGQLEAFF

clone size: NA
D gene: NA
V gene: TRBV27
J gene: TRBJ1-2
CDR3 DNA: TGTGCCAGCAGTTTTTCCGGGAAGAACTATGGCTACACCTTC
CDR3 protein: CASSFSGKNYGYTF

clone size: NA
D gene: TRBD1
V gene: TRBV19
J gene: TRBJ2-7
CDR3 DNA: TGTGCCAGTAGTATAGCCGGGACAGGGGTAAACGAGCAGTACTTC
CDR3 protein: CASSIAGTGVNEQYF

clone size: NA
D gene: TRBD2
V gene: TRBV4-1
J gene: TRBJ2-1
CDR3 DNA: TGCGCCAGCAGCCCAGGACTAGCGGGATTCAATGAGCAGTTCTTC
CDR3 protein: CASSPGLAGFNEQFF

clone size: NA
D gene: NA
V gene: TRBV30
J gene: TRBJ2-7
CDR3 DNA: TGTGCCTGGAGTGGGGACGGTGGGTTTGGGCAGTACTTC
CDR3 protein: CAWSGDGGFGQYF

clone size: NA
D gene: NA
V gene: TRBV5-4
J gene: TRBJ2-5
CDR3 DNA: TGTGCCAGCAGCTTGGGCCGGGAACAAGAGACCCAGTACTTC
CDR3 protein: CASSLGREQETQYF

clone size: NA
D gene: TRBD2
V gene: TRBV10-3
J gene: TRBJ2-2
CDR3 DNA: TGTGCCATCAGTGGGACTAGCGGGAGCTCAGGCGGGGAGCTGTTTTTT
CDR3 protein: CAISGTSGSSGGELFF

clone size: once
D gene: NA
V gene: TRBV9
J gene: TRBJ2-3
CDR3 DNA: TGTGCCAGCAGCGTAGCGACAGATACGCAGTATTTT
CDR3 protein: CASSVATDTQYF

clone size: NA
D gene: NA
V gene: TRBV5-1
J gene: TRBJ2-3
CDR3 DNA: TGCGCCAGCAGCCCCCAGGGACTTAGCACAGATACGCAGTATTTT
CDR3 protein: CASSPQGLSTDTQYF

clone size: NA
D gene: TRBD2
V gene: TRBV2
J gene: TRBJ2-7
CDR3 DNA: TGTGCCAGCAGGGGGATGACTAGCGGGAGCGTCGGGTACGAGCAGTACTTC
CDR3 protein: CASRGMTSGSVGYEQYF

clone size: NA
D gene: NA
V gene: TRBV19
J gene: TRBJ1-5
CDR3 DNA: TGTGCCAGTAGTATAGAGCGGGTATCGAATAGCAATCAGCCCCAGCATTTT
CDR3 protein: CASSIERVSNSNQPQHF

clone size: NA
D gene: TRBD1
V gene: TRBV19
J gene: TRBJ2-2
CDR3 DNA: TGTGCCAGTAAGGGGGCGTACACCGGGGAGCTGTTTTTT
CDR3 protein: CASKGAYTGELFF